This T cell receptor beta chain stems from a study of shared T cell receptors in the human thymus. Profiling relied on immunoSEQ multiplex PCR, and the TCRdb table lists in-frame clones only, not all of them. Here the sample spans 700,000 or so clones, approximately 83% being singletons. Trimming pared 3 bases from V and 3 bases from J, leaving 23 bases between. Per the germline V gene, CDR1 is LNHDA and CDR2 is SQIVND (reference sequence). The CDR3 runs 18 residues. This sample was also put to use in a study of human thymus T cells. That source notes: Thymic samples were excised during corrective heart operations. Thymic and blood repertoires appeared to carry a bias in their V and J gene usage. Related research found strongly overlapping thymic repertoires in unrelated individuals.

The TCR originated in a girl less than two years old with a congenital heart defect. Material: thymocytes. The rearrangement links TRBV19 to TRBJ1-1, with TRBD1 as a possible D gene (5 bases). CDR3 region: CASSIEFVGWGRHTEAFF. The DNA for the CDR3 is TGTGCCAGTAGTATCGAGTTCGTGGGCTGGGGGAGGCACACTGAAGCTTTCTTT. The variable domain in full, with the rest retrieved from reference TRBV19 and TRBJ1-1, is DGGITQSPKYLFRKEGQNVTLSCEQNLNHDAMYWYRQDPGQGLRLIYYSQIVNDFQKGDIAEGYSVSREKKESFPLTVTSAQKNPTAFYLCASSIEFVGWGRHTEAFFGQGTRLTVV.